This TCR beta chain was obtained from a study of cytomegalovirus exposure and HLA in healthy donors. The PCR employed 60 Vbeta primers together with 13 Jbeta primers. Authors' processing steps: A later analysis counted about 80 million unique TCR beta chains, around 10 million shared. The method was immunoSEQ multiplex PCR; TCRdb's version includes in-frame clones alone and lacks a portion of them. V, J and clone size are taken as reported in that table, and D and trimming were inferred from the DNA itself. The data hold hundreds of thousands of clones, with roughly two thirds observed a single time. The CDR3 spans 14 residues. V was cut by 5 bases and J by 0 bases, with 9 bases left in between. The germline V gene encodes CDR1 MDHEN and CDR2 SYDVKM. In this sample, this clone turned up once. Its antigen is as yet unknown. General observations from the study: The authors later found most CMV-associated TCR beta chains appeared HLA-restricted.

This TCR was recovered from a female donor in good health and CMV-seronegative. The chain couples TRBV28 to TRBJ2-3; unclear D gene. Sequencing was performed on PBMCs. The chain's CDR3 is CASSQEYSTDTQYF. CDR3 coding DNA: TGTGCCAGCAGTCAGGAATACAGCACAGATACGCAGTATTTT.